This T cell receptor (beta chain) came from a study of blood T cell repertoires in COVID-19. Looking at the study overall: Sites across the United States, Italy and Spain contributed samples from acute and convalescent COVID-19. Sample material is recorded as cDNA or gDNA derived from T cells, B-cell-depleted T cells, or PBMCs.

With 0 bases removed from V and 3 bases from J, the gap between germline ends came to 16 bases. In germline, CDR1 is SGHRS, CDR2 YFSETQ. The CDR3 is 16 amino acids. Assay used: immunoSEQ multiplex PCR; TCRdb lists only in-frame clones, some missing. The table shows 26,000 or so clones, with around 88% occurring only once. Sequenced material: peripheral blood. J is TRBJ2-7 and V is TRBV5-1; a possible D gene is TRBD1 (5 bases). This TCR was sampled from a human donor in a cohort sampled during active COVID-19. The CDR3 is CASSLVGQGWDYEQYF. In DNA form, the CDR3 reads TGCGCCAGCAGCTTGGTTGGGCAGGGCTGGGACTACGAGCAGTACTTC.